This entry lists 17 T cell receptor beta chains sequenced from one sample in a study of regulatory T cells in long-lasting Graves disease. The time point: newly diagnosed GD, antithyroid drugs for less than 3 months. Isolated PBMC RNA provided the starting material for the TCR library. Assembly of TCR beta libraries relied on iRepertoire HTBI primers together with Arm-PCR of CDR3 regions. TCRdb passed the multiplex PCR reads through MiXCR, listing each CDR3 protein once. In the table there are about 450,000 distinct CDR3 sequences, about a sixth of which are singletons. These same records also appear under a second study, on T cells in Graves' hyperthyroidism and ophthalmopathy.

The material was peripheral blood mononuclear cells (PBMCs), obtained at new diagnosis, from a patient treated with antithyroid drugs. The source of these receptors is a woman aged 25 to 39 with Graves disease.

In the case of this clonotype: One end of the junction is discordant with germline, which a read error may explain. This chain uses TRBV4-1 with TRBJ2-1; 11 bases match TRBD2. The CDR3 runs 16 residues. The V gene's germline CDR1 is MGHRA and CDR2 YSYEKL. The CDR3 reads CASSPIGTSGNNEQSF. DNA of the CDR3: TGCGCCAGCAGCCCAATCGGGACTAGCGGTAACAATGAGCAGTCCTTC.

The CDR3 sequence is CSAQTDRQTYEQYF. The CDR3, as DNA: TGCAGTGCCCAAACCGACAGGCAAACCTACGAGCAGTACTTC. The gene calls are TRBV20-1 and TRBJ2-7, with D perhaps matching TRBD1 (6 bases). V was clipped by 6 bases and J by 2 bases, with 17 bases between them. CDR1 is DFQATT and CDR2 is SNEGSKA in the germline V gene (reference sequence). The CDR3 consists of 14 residues.

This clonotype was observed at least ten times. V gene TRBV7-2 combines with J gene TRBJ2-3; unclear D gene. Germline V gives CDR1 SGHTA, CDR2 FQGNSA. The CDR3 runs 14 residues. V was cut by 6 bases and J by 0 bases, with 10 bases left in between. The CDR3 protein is CASRYLSSTDTQYF. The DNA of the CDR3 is TGTGCCAGCAGATATTTATCTAGCACAGATACGCAGTATTTT.

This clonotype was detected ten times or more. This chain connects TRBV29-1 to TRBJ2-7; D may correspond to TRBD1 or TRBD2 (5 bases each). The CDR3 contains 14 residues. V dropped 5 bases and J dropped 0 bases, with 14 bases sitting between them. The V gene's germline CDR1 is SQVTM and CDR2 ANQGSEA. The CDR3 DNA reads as TGCAGCGTTCTCCGGGACGGAAGCTCCTACGAGCAGTACTTC. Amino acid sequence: CSVLRDGSSYEQYF.

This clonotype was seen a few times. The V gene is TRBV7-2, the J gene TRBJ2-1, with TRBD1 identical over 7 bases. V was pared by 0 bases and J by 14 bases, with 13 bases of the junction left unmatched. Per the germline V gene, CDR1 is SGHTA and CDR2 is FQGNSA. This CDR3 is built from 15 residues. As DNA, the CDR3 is TGTGCCAGCAGCTTAGCTCTACCCCCGCTTACAGGGGAGTTCTTC. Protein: CASSLALPPLTGEFF.

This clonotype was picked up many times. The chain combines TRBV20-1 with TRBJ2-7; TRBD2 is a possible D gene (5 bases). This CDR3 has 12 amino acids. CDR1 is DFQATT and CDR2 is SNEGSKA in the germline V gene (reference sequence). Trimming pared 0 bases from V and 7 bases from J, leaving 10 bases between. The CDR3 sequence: CSAREAGREQYF. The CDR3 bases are TGCAGTGCTAGAGAGGCGGGTCGAGAGCAGTACTTC.

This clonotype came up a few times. The CDR3 sequence is CASSSSRLSLAGYEQYF. CDR3 coding DNA: TGTGCCAGCAGCTCCTCCCGTCTCTCACTAGCGGGATACGAGCAGTACTTC. This sequence joins TRBV3-1 and TRBJ2-7, with 10 bases aligning to TRBD2. Germline CDR1 is LGHDT and CDR2 is YNNKEL (reference sequence). V was clipped by 5 bases and J by 4 bases; unmatched bases: 14. This CDR3 spans 17 amino acids.

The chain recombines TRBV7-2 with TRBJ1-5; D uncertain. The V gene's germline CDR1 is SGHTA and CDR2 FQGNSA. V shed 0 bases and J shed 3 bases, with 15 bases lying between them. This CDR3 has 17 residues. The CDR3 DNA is TGTGCCAGCAGCTTAGCCCCCGCCGGTTTCTCCAATCAGCCCCAGCATTTT. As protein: CASSLAPAGFSNQPQHF.

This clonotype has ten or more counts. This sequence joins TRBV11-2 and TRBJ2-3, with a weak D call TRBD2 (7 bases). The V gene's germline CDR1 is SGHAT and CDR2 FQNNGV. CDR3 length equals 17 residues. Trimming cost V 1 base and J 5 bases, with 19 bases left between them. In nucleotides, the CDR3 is TGTGCCAGCAGCTTAGTAGGGAGGGACACTAATTTAGATACGCAGTATTTT. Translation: CASSLVGRDTNLDTQYF. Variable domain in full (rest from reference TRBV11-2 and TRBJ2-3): EAGVAQSPRYKIIEKRQSVAFWCNPISGHATLYWYQQILGQGPKLLIQFQNNGVVDDSQLPKDRFSAERLKGVDSTLKIQPAKLEDSAVYLCASSLVGRDTNLDTQYFGPGTRLTVL.

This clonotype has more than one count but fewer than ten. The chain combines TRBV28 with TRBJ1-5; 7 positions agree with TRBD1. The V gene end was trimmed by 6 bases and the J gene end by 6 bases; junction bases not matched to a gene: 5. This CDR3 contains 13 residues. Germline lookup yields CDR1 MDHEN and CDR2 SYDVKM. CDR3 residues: CASSRQGLQPQHF. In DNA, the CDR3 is TGTGCCAGCAGCCGACAGGGTCTTCAGCCCCAGCATTTT.

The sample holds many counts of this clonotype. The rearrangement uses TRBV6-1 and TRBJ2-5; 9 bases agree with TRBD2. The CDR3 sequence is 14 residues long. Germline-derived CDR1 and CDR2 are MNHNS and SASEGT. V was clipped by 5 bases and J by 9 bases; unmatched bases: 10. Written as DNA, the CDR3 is TGTGCCAGCAGTCGGGAAGCGGGAGGTTCGGCCCAGTACTTC. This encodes CASSREAGGSAQYF.

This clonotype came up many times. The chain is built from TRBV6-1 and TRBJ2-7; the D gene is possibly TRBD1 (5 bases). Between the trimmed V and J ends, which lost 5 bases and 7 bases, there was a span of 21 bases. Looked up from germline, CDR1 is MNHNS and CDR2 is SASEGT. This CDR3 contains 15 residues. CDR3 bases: TGTGCCAGCAGTAGTGGGGCGCCCCGGTGGGTTGAGCAGTACTTC. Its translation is CASSSGAPRWVEQYF.

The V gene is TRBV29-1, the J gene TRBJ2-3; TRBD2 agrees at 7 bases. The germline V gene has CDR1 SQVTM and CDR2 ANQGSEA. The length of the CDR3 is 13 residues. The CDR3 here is CACGRQSTDTQYF. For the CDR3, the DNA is TGCGCCTGCGGGAGACAAAGCACAGATACGCAGTATTTT.

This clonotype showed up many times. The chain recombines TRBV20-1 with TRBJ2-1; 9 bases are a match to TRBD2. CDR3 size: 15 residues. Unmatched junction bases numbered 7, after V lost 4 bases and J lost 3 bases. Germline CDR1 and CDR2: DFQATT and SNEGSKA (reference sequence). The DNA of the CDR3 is TGCAGTGCTATCCAGAGCGGGAGGAACTACAATGAGCAGTTCTTC. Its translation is CSAIQSGRNYNEQFF.

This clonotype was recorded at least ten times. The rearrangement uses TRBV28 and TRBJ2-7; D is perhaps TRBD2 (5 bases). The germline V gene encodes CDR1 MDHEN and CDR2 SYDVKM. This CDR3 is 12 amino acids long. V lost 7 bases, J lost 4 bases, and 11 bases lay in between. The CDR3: CASTRSGYEQYF. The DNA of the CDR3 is TGTGCCAGCACCCGGAGCGGATACGAGCAGTACTTC.

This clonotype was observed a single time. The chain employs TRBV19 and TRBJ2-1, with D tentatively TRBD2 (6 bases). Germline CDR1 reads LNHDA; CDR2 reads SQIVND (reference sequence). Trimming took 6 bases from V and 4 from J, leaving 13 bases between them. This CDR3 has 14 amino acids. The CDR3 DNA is TGTGCCAGTAGAAGGTCAGGGAGGTACAATGAGCAGTTCTTC. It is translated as CASRRSGRYNEQFF.

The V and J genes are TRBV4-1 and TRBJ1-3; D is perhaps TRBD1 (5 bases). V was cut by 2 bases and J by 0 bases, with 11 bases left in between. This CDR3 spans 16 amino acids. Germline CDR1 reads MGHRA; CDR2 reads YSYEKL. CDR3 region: CASSQPGRISGNTIYF. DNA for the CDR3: TGCGCCAGCAGCCAACCGGGACGGATCTCTGGAAACACCATATATTTT.